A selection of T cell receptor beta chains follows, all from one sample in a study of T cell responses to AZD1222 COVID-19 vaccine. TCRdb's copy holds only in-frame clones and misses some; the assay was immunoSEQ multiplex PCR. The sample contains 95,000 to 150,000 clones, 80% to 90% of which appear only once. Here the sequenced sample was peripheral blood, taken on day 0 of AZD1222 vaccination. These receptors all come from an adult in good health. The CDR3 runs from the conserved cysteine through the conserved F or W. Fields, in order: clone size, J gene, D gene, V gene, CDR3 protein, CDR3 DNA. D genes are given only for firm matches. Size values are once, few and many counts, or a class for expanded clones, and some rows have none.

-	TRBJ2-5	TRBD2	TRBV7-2	CASSPLAGEETQYF	TGTGCCAGCAGCCCCTTAGCGGGAGAAGAGACCCAGTACTTC
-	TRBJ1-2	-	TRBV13	CATRPQENYGYTF	TGTGCCACCCGACCCCAGGAGAACTATGGCTACACCTTC
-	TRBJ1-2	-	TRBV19	CASRPGGAPTMGGYTF	TGTGCCAGTAGACCCGGTGGAGCCCCCACGATGGGAGGCTACACCTTC
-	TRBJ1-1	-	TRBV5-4	CASSLIQMNTEAFF	TGTGCCAGCAGCTTGATACAGATGAACACTGAAGCTTTCTTT
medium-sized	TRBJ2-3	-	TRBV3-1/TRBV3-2	CASSQPLGPTYTQYF	TGTGCCAGCAGCCAACCTCTAGGGCCCACGTATACGCAGTATTTT
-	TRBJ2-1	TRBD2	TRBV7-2	CASSSGLAGEGNEQFF	TGTGCCAGCAGCTCCGGACTAGCGGGGGAAGGGAATGAGCAGTTCTTC
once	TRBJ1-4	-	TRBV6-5	CASSYGGSQEKLFF	TGTGCCAGCAGTTACGGAGGGTCTCAGGAAAAACTGTTTTTT
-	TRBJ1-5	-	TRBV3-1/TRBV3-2	CASSQREGGSRNQPQHF	TGTGCCAGCAGCCAAAGGGAGGGCGGGAGTCGCAATCAGCCCCAGCATTTT
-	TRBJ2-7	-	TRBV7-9	CASSSPGKGFYEQYF	TGTGCCAGCAGCTCCCCGGGGAAGGGTTTCTACGAGCAGTACTTC
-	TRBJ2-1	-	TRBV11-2	CASSLAAGTTYNEQFF	TGTGCCAGCAGCTTAGCGGCAGGTACGACCTACAATGAGCAGTTCTTC
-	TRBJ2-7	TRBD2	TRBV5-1	CASSSTSGSYEQYF	TGCGCCAGCAGCTCGACTAGCGGCTCCTACGAGCAGTACTTC
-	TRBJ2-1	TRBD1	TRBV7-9	CASSSRQGTLNEQFF	TGTGCCAGCAGCTCCCGACAGGGGACCCTCAATGAGCAGTTCTTC
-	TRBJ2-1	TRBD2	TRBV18	CASSPPGTNDNEQFF	TGTGCCAGCTCACCACCGGGGACTAACGACAATGAGCAGTTCTTC
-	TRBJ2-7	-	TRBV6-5	CASSYSGRGAYEQYF	TGTGCCAGCAGTTACTCGGGCAGGGGAGCCTACGAGCAGTACTTC
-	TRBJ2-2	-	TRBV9	CASSPRFTGELFF	TGTGCCAGCAGCCCCCGGTTCACCGGGGAGCTGTTTTTT
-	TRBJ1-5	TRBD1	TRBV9	CASSPAGGTSNQPQHF	TGTGCCAGCAGCCCCGCAGGGGGTACGAGCAATCAGCCCCAGCATTTT
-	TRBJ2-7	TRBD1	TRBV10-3	CAIRSGQGGSEQYF	TGTGCCATCAGATCCGGACAGGGGGGGAGCGAGCAGTACTTC
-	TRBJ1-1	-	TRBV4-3	CASSQGGYRSAFF	TGCGCCAGCAGCCAAGGGGGGTACAGGAGCGCTTTCTTT
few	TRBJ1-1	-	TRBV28	CASSLGRQSKAFF	TGTGCCAGCAGTTTAGGTAGACAGTCCAAAGCTTTCTTT
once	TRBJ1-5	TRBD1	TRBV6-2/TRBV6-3	CASSYPGQPTQPQHF	TGTGCCAGCAGTTACCCGGGACAGCCGACTCAGCCCCAGCATTTT
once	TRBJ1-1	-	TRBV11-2	CASSLVSGATEAFF	TGTGCCAGCAGCTTAGTCTCAGGGGCCACTGAAGCTTTCTTT
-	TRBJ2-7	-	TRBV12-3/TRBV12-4	CATAEGHLYEQYF	TGTGCCACGGCCGAGGGACACCTCTACGAGCAGTACTTC
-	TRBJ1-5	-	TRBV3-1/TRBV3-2	CASSPGEGAYQPQHF	TGTGCCAGCAGTCCAGGGGAGGGCGCCTATCAGCCCCAGCATTTT
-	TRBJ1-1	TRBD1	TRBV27	CASRRQGRGTEAFF	TGTGCCAGCAGGAGACAGGGGAGGGGCACTGAAGCTTTCTTT